This TCR beta chain is drawn from a study of T-cell memory formation after mild COVID-19. Study-level points and caveats: Contracting clones from day 15 to 85 showed balanced CD4/CD8; later expanders favored CD4+. SARS-CoV-2 specificity of second-wave clones peaking day 37 was unconfirmed.

UMIs and sample barcodes were carried by the TCR alpha and TCR beta cDNA libraries that 5'RACE produced using constant-segment primers. MiXCR, applied by TCRdb to the 5' RACE reads, yields one record per CDR3 protein. The sample shows about 350,000 distinct CDR3 sequences, roughly 13% of them seen only once. V dropped 1 base and J dropped 5 bases, with 13 bases sitting between them. The CDR3 has 15 amino acids. Germline CDR1 SGHVS, CDR2 FQNEAQ. Notes on this clonotype: Its antigen is currently unknown.

The chain has TRBV7-8 and TRBJ2-3; weak D call: TRBD1 (6 bases). The sample was PBMCs or a T cell subset sorted from them (not recorded which). This TCR came from a man younger than 35 who had mild COVID-19 (a few samples of this study predate the infection). Cell type and time point are not known. The CDR3 loop is CASSLEWGQEDTQYF. In nucleotides, the CDR3 is TGTGCCAGCAGCTTAGAGTGGGGGCAGGAAGATACGCAGTATTTT.